Detailed here is one T cell receptor beta chain. This entry comes from a study of cytomegalovirus exposure and HLA in healthy donors. The V end was cut by 0 bases, the J end by 4 bases, with 15 bases between. From germline, CDR1 is SNHLY and CDR2 FYNNEI. The CDR3 spans 16 residues. Only in-frame clones appear in the TCRdb table, and some are missing; sequencing was by immunoSEQ multiplex PCR. The data contain roughly 220,000 clones, about 89% of them singletons. The genes are TRBV2 and TRBJ1-2, with D possibly TRBD1 on 6 matching bases. The specimen was PBMCs. The source of this sequence is a woman aged 18-29 years in good health and CMV-seronegative. Here the CDR3 DNA reads TGTGCCAGCAGTGAAGCAGGGGACATTCCCAGCTATGGCTACACCTTC. Protein product: CASSEAGDIPSYGYTF.